Following are 29 T cell receptor beta chains from one sample sequenced in a study of blood T cells in healthy people across ages. The use of a sample-barcoded 5' primer and a J-beta primer mix characterized a second PCR of roughly 6 to 11 cycles. Via MiXCR, TCRdb re-called the 5' RACE reads, giving one row per CDR3 protein. The sample shows over a million distinct CDR3 sequences, roughly 45% of them seen only once. The sequencing input was blood. The receptors originated from a woman aged 60-70 years in good health.

Details on this clonotype: The junction differs from germline at one of its ends, possibly a read error. The chain employs TRBV7-2 and TRBJ2-5; D perhaps matches TRBD1 (5 bases). The CDR3 sequence is 13 residues long. Per germline, CDR1 SGHTA and CDR2 FQGNSA. The CDR3 protein is CASSSDSQEAQYF. The CDR3 nucleotides read TGTGCCAGCAGCTCAGACAGCCAAGAGGCCCAGTACTTC.

The rearrangement uses TRBV7-9 and TRBJ2-5; D is undetermined. The J call may be incorrect, as the DNA end agrees better with TRBJ2-7. Looked up from germline, CDR1 is SEHNR and CDR2 is FQNEAQ (reference sequence). CDR3 length: 14 amino acids. CDR3: CASSHGYASYEQYF. The DNA for the CDR3 is TGTGCCAGCAGCCACGGGTATGCATCCTACGAGCAGTACTTC.

V and J are TRBV28 and TRBJ1-5; 9 positions match TRBD1. CDR3 length: 16 amino acids. V dropped 6 bases and J dropped 5; count of bases not matched to a gene: 11. Germline V gene sequence: CDR1 MDHEN, CDR2 SYDVKM. CDR3 DNA: TGTGCCAGCAGCAAACTCCGGGACAGGGTGGATCAGCCCCAGCATTTT. Amino acid sequence: CASSKLRDRVDQPQHF.

This clonotype has more than one count but fewer than ten. The chain employs TRBV6-5 and TRBJ2-4; TRBD1 agrees at 7 bases. The trim removed 2 bases at V and 0 bases at J, leaving 4 bases unmatched. Germline lookup yields CDR1 MNHEY and CDR2 SVGAGI. The CDR3 sequence is 16 residues long. The CDR3 loop reads CASSYEGASAKNIQYF. The DNA of the CDR3 is TGTGCCAGCAGTTACGAGGGGGCCTCAGCCAAAAACATTCAGTACTTC.

This clonotype has more than one count but fewer than ten. The chain recombines TRBV12-3 or TRBV12-4 with TRBJ2-1; D is perhaps TRBD1 (6 bases). The CDR3 has 14 residues. Trimming took off 6 bases at V and 5 bases at J, with 14 bases between the two ends. The CDR3 sequence: CASRTSDSDNEQFF. CDR3 bases: TGTGCCAGCAGGACGTCGGACAGCGACAATGAGCAGTTCTTC.

J is TRBJ2-7 and V is TRBV5-1; D may correspond to TRBD1 or TRBD2 (7 bases each). Germline V gene lookup returns CDR1 SGHRS and CDR2 YFSETQ. CDR3 size: 14 residues. V was pared by 6 bases and J by 2 bases, with 15 bases between. The CDR3 coding sequence is TGCGCCAGCAACCCGACAGGGAGGGCCTACGAGCAGTACTTC. Translated: CASNPTGRAYEQYF.

V gene TRBV7-2 combines with J gene TRBJ2-1; D unclear. The V and J ends lost 5 bases and 7 bases respectively, with 12 bases between them. Germline V gene sequence: CDR1 SGHTA, CDR2 FQGNSA. This CDR3 has 13 amino acids. CDR3 coding DNA: TGTGCCAGCAGCGCCGACTTGGGAAATGAGCAGTTCTTC. Protein: CASSADLGNEQFF.

The J gene is TRBJ1-5, the V gene TRBV6-5, with D perhaps matching TRBD1 (6 bases). Per the germline V gene, CDR1 is MNHEY and CDR2 is SVGAGI. The V and J ends lost 6 bases and 6 bases respectively, with 15 bases between them. CDR3 length: 14 residues. CDR3 DNA sequence: TGTGCCAGCAGATCCAACAGGGACTCTCAGCCCCAGCATTTT. It specifies CASRSNRDSQPQHF.

This clonotype showed up just a few times. The J gene is TRBJ1-1, the V gene TRBV3-1; no clear D. The germline V gene has CDR1 LGHDT and CDR2 YNNKEL (reference sequence). Trimming shortened V by 2 bases and J by 2 bases, and 12 bases separated the two germline ends. CDR3 length equals 15 residues. The CDR3 DNA sequence: TGTGCCAGCAGCCAATTACCACAGCTCAACACTGAAGCTTTCTTT. This gives the protein CASSQLPQLNTEAFF.

The DNA for the CDR3 is TGTGCCAGCAGCTTATGGGGCGGGAGGGCCCAAGAGACCCAGTACTTC. Its translation is CASSLWGGRAQETQYF. The chain is built from TRBV7-3 and TRBJ2-5, with 9 bases matching TRBD2. This CDR3 region has 16 residues. Germline loops: CDR1 SGHTA, CDR2 FQGTGA. Trimming took 2 bases from V and 1 from J; bases not matched to a gene: 5.

Of note for this clonotype: A much bigger clone sits one base away, suggesting this may be a read error. The chain joins TRBV7-6 to TRBJ2-3, with D unresolved. From germline, CDR1 is SGHVS and CDR2 FNYEAQ. This CDR3 comprises 15 residues. The CDR3, as DNA: TGTGCCGGCAGCTCTGACGTGGGCCCCCCCGATACGCAGTATTTT. It is translated as CAGSSDVGPPDTQYF. The complete variable domain, with remaining parts taken from reference TRBV7-6 and TRBJ2-3, reads GAGVSQSPRYKVTKRGQDVALRCDPISGHVSLYWYRQALGQGPEFLTYFNYEAQQDKSGLPNDRFSAERPEGSISTLTIQRTEQRDSAMYRCAGSSDVGPPDTQYFGPGTRLTVL.

The CDR3 spells CASSLAPTNTNEKLFF. The CDR3 coding sequence is TGTGCCAGCAGCTTAGCGCCTACGAACACCAATGAAAAACTGTTTTTT. The chain joins TRBV7-8 to TRBJ1-4, with unresolved D. This CDR3 has 16 amino acids. V lost 0 bases, J lost 5 bases, and 13 bases lay in between. Germline CDR1 is SGHVS and CDR2 is FQNEAQ.

A few counts support this clonotype. The chain uses TRBV5-1 and TRBJ2-1; a weak D match, TRBD2 (6 bases). Between the trimmed V and J ends, which lost 10 bases and 7 bases, there was a span of 18 bases. Germline V gene sequence: CDR1 SGHRS, CDR2 YFSETQ. The CDR3 spans 13 residues. The CDR3 sequence is CACNFGTSNEQFF. CDR3 nucleotide sequence: TGCGCCTGCAACTTTGGGACTTCGAATGAGCAGTTCTTC.

This chain connects TRBV6-1 to TRBJ1-4, with TRBD1 identical over 9 bases. The V segment lost 2 bases and the J segment 6 bases; nucleotides outside the gene matches: 7. The CDR3 extends over 16 amino acids. In germline, CDR1 is MNHNS, CDR2 SASEGT. The CDR3 protein is CASSEIGQGPYEKLFF. Written as DNA, the CDR3 is TGTGCCAGCAGTGAAATCGGACAGGGGCCGTATGAAAAACTGTTTTTT.

The sample holds many counts of this clonotype. The J gene is TRBJ2-6, the V gene TRBV5-6; D call uncertain. In germline, CDR1 is SGHDT, CDR2 YYEEEE. This CDR3 is 15 amino acids long. V shed 0 bases and J shed 0 bases, with 4 bases lying between them. The CDR3 reads CASSLVGSGANVLTF. CDR3 nucleotides: TGTGCCAGCAGCTTGGTGGGCTCTGGGGCCAACGTCCTGACTTTC.

The gene calls are TRBV12-3 or TRBV12-4 and TRBJ1-2; D remains unclear. This CDR3 region has 18 residues. Trimming shortened V by 5 bases and J by 0 bases, and 22 bases separated the two germline ends. The CDR3 sequence is CASSPTSRGLSTNYGYTF. DNA of the CDR3: TGTGCCAGCAGTCCGACGAGTAGAGGATTAAGTACTAACTATGGCTACACCTTC.

The gene calls are TRBV10-3 and TRBJ2-7; tentatively, D is TRBD2 (6 bases). The CDR3 loop spans 17 amino acids. Germline V CDR1 and CDR2: ENHRY, SYGVKD. Trimming cost V 0 bases and J 6 bases, with 21 bases left between them. The CDR3 protein is CAISESLAGGRMGEQYF. For the CDR3, the DNA is TGTGCCATCAGTGAGTCACTAGCAGGTGGGAGGATGGGCGAGCAGTACTTC.

The sample holds many counts of this clonotype. The genes are TRBV29-1 and TRBJ2-3; 12 bases are a match to TRBD2. Germline lookup yields CDR1 SQVTM and CDR2 ANQGSEA. The CDR3 length is 14 residues. V trimming: 3 bases; J trimming: 8 bases; junction bases outside the gene matches: 6. CDR3 sequence reads: CSVDRLAGVVTQYF. DNA of the CDR3: TGCAGCGTTGACCGACTAGCGGGAGTAGTTACGCAGTATTTT.

The chain recombines TRBV28 with TRBJ2-4; perhaps D is TRBD1 or TRBD2 (5 bases each). The CDR3 runs 14 residues. Germline loops: CDR1 MDHEN, CDR2 SYDVKM. V was clipped by 4 bases and J by 7 bases, with 14 bases between them. The CDR3 DNA is TGTGCCAGCAGTTCGGGACGGCCGGAGAACATTCAGTACTTC. Encoded protein: CASSSGRPENIQYF.

This clonotype was counted a few times. The chain links TRBV11-2 to TRBJ2-5, with D possibly called TRBD1 or TRBD2 (5 bases each). This CDR3 has 13 amino acids. V lost 7 bases and J lost 2, with 11 bases in between. CDR1 is SGHAT and CDR2 is FQNNGV in the germline V gene. The CDR3 DNA is TGTGCCAGCACCCCGGGGCTTCAAGAGACCCAGTACTTC. As protein: CASTPGLQETQYF.

The chain has TRBV6-5 and TRBJ2-1, with D possibly matching TRBD2 (6 bases). The germline V and J ends were trimmed by 0 bases and 7 bases, with 10 bases remaining between them. The CDR3 is 14 amino acids. The germline V gene has CDR1 MNHEY and CDR2 SVGAGI. DNA for the CDR3: TGTGCCAGCAGTTACTCAGCGGAGGGTAATGAGCAGTTCTTC. Residues: CASSYSAEGNEQFF.

The rearrangement uses TRBV20-1 and TRBJ2-5, with D possibly matching TRBD1 (6 bases). Trimming stripped 0 bases from V and 4 bases from J, with 21 bases between. Germline-derived CDR1 and CDR2 are DFQATT and SNEGSKA (reference sequence). CDR3 length: 17 amino acids. Here the CDR3 reads CSARDLLGGEELETQYF. The CDR3 DNA reads as TGCAGTGCTAGAGATCTCCTAGGGGGAGAAGAATTAGAGACCCAGTACTTC.

This rearrangement joins TRBV21-1 to TRBJ1-4. TRBV21-1 is reported as a pseudogene. CDR3 size: 14 residues. The CDR3 loop is CASSPQTTNEKLFF. The CDR3 DNA reads TGTGCCAGCAGCCCCCAGACAACTAATGAAAAACTGTTTTTT.

The gene calls are TRBV27 and TRBJ2-1, with no clear D. The V and J ends lost 5 bases and 2 bases respectively, with 13 bases between them. The CDR3 is 15 residues long. Germline assignment: CDR1 MNHEY and CDR2 SMNVEV (reference sequence). DNA for the CDR3: TGTGCCAGCAGTCCATACTTAGGAGCCTACAATGAGCAGTTCTTC. This gives the protein CASSPYLGAYNEQFF.

This rearrangement joins TRBV6-2 or TRBV6-3 to TRBJ1-3, with 7 positions matching TRBD1. The CDR3 spans 18 residues. V trimming: 6 bases; J trimming: 0 bases; junction bases outside the gene matches: 14. The germline gives CDR1 MNHEY, CDR2 SVGEGT. CDR3 residues: CASSNTRTGLVSGNTIYF. CDR3 DNA sequence: TGTGCCAGCAGCAACACCCGGACAGGACTGGTCTCTGGAAACACCATATATTTT.

The chain couples TRBV6-2 or TRBV6-3 to TRBJ1-2; TRBD1 aligns across 7 bases. Germline V gene sequence: CDR1 MNHEY, CDR2 SVGEGT. This CDR3 has 17 residues. V trimming: 0 bases; J trimming: 4 bases; junction bases outside the gene matches: 11. Here the CDR3 reads CASSYSPDRAFSYGYTF. The CDR3 region has the DNA TGTGCCAGCAGTTACTCACCAGACAGGGCTTTCAGCTATGGCTACACCTTC.

This clonotype has ten or more counts. The chain employs TRBV29-1 and TRBJ2-5; D call uncertain. CDR1 is SQVTM, CDR2 ANQGSEA, per germline. Trimming left V 3 bases short and J 4 bases short, with 6 bases between. The CDR3 covers 11 residues. CDR3 amino acids: CSVDHSETQYF. CDR3 DNA sequence: TGCAGCGTTGATCATTCAGAGACCCAGTACTTC.

This clonotype was counted only a few times. In DNA, the CDR3 is TGCAGTGGCGTCGGAGAGATGGGGGAGCAGTACTTC. As protein: CSGVGEMGEQYF. This chain connects TRBV20-1 to TRBJ2-7; D unclear. V was cut by 7 bases and J by 7 bases, with 17 bases left in between. The CDR3 sequence is 12 residues long. CDR1 and CDR2 (germline): DFQATT, SNEGSKA (reference sequence).

The rearrangement links TRBV5-1 to TRBJ2-7; 8 positions match TRBD1. The germline CDR1 and CDR2 sequences are SGHRS and YFSETQ. J was trimmed by 5 bases and V by 2 bases; bases with no gene match: 6. The CDR3 contains 14 residues. The CDR3 bases are TGCGCCAGCAGCTTTCCAGGGGGCAGCAACGAGCAGTACTTC. Translating it yields CASSFPGGSNEQYF.